These 8 T cell receptor beta chains came from one sample sequenced in a study of OX40 agonist ivuxolimab in advanced cancers. Sequenced by immunoSEQ multiplex PCR; TCRdb stores in-frame clones only, minus some. The sample has 30,000 to 45,000 clones, roughly four fifths seen once; the top ten hold 1.5% to 2%. This sample comprised CD4+ or CD8+ T cells sorted from blood, obtained in a trial of the OX40 agonist ivuxolimab. Receptors originate from an adult with an advanced solid tumor such as melanoma, head and neck, liver or kidney cancer.

The chain employs TRBV15 and TRBJ2-2, with D unclear. The CDR3 runs 14 residues. In germline, CDR1 is LNHNV, CDR2 YYDKDF (reference sequence). The V gene lost 0 bases and the J gene lost 5 bases, with 7 bases spanning the gap. CDR3 protein: CATSRDRRTGELFF. In DNA, the CDR3 is TGTGCCACCAGCAGAGATCGTAGGACCGGGGAGCTGTTTTTT.

The chain uses TRBV5-5 and TRBJ2-7; perhaps D is TRBD1 or TRBD2 (5 bases each). CDR1 is SGHKS, CDR2 YYEKEE, per germline (reference sequence). Trimming removed 0 bases from V and 0 bases from J, with 13 bases in between. CDR3 length equals 16 residues. The CDR3 loop is CASSLEGGTLSYEQYF. The DNA for the CDR3 is TGTGCCAGCAGCTTGGAGGGTGGGACCCTCTCCTACGAGCAGTACTTC.

The chain carries TRBV28 and TRBJ1-5, with D hard to call. The V gene lost 2 bases and the J gene lost 1 base, with 3 bases spanning the gap. The CDR3 runs 13 residues. CDR1 is MDHEN and CDR2 is SYDVKM in the germline V gene. CDR3 loop: CASSLQSNQPQHF. The CDR3 DNA follows: TGTGCCAGCAGTTTACAGAGCAATCAGCCCCAGCATTTT.

This chain connects TRBV10-2 to TRBJ1-2, with a tentative D call TRBD1 (6 bases). This CDR3 is built from 15 residues. Trimming cost V 4 bases and J 8 bases, with 20 bases left between them. Looked up from germline, CDR1 is WSHSY and CDR2 is SAAADI. CDR3 bases: TGCGCCAGCAGTGCCGCCGGGGGGCGCGGGGAGGGCTACACCTTC. This translates into CASSAAGGRGEGYTF.

The genes are TRBV9 and TRBJ2-2, with 9 bases lining up with TRBD2. Trimming cost V 1 base and J 4 bases; bases outside gene matches: 2. The CDR3 consists of 15 residues. CDR1 and CDR2 from the germline V gene are SGDLS and YYNGEE. The CDR3 loop reads CASSVPAGGTGELFF. CDR3 sequence (DNA): TGTGCCAGCAGCGTACCAGCGGGGGGCACCGGGGAGCTGTTTTTT.

CDR3 loop: CASSERRGVTETQYF. The DNA for the CDR3 is TGTGCCAGCAGTGAGAGGAGGGGAGTGACAGAGACCCAGTACTTC. The rearrangement joins TRBV2 to TRBJ2-5; a possible D gene is TRBD2 (6 bases). The CDR3 runs 15 residues. V lost 3 bases and J lost 4, with 15 bases in between. CDR1 is SNHLY, CDR2 FYNNEI, per germline.

The rearrangement joins TRBV14 to TRBJ2-3; maybe TRBD1 (5 bases). CDR3 length: 15 amino acids. From germline, CDR1 is SGHDN and CDR2 FVKESK. V was shortened by 7 bases and J by 6 bases, with 20 bases between the two germline ends. The CDR3 nucleotides read TGTGCCAGCATAGACAGCGTACGGAGTCAGGATACGCAGTATTTT. It yields the protein CASIDSVRSQDTQYF.

V gene TRBV10-3 combines with J gene TRBJ2-7, with TRBD1 matching 9 bases. Germline V gene sequence: CDR1 ENHRY, CDR2 SYGVKD. The CDR3 sequence is 13 residues long. The ends lost 11 bases at V and 5 bases at J; junction bases unmatched: 10. DNA for the CDR3: TGTGCCGCCCGGGACAGGGTCATTAACGAGCAGTACTTC. It translates to CAARDRVINEQYF.